This entry features one T cell receptor beta chain sequence. Antigen unknown. This sample stems from a study of T cell responses to AZD1222 COVID-19 vaccine. Study conclusions and caveats: Baseline serostatus was positive in only six AZD1222 recipients. Spike was spanned by vaccine-associated CD4 TCRs, with dominance at 160-218 and 743-854.

The repertoire was sequenced with immunoSEQ multiplex PCR; TCRdb's copy has only in-frame clones and lacks some. This sample has about 140,000 clones, with 80% to 95% found just once. Germline V CDR1 and CDR2: MGHRA, YSYEKL. The CDR3 loop spans 15 amino acids. V lost 1 base to trimming and J lost 1 base, with 9 bases between them. The TCR originated in an adult who received the AZD1222 COVID-19 vaccine. The chain joins TRBV4-1 to TRBJ2-3; TRBD2 might be the D (6 bases). Source: peripheral blood, taken 28 days after the second AZD1222 dose. This CDR3 is CASSQVTSGTDTQYF. CDR3 DNA: TGCGCCAGCAGCCAAGTGACTAGTGGCACAGATACGCAGTATTTT.